These 15 T cell receptor beta chains came from one sample sequenced in a study of cytomegalovirus exposure and HLA in healthy donors. 13 Jbeta primers and 60 Vbeta primers were used for the PCR. Only in-frame clones appear in the TCRdb table, and some are missing; sequencing was by immunoSEQ multiplex PCR. The sample lists 90,000 to 150,000 clones; about 70% were seen once. The sequencing sample was made of PBMCs. The receptors derive from a human donor in good health.

The chain joins TRBV29-1 to TRBJ2-5; 7 bases are a match to TRBD2. The CDR3 totals 10 residues. The germline V gene has CDR1 SQVTM and CDR2 ANQGSEA. The V gene end was trimmed by 6 bases and the J gene end by 5 bases; junction bases not matched to a gene: 0. The DNA of the CDR3 is TGCAGCGTCGGGGGGGAGACCCAGTACTTC. It specifies CSVGGETQYF.

The rearrangement uses TRBV19 and TRBJ1-3; D unresolved. This CDR3 region has 16 residues. Trimming took off 0 bases at V and 1 base at J, with 10 bases between the two ends. Germline V gene lookup returns CDR1 LNHDA and CDR2 SQIVND (reference sequence). CDR3 bases: TGTGCCAGTAGTATAGATCTCCGGGGATCTGGAAACACCATATATTTT. It translates to CASSIDLRGSGNTIYF. The variable domain in full, completed from reference TRBV19 and TRBJ1-3, reads DGGITQSPKYLFRKEGQNVTLSCEQNLNHDAMYWYRQDPGQGLRLIYYSQIVNDFQKGDIAEGYSVSREKKESFPLTVTSAQKNPTAFYLCASSIDLRGSGNTIYFGEGSWLTVV.

This clone was recorded only once. The rearrangement joins TRBV7-6 to TRBJ2-7; tentative D call: TRBD2 (6 bases). CDR3 length: 18 amino acids. Trimming removed 5 bases from V and 4 bases from J, with 27 bases in between. CDR1 and CDR2 (germline): SGHVS, FNYEAQ. The CDR3 DNA is TGTGCCAGCAGCCCCGCCCTTGGCGGGGAAACTAAACCTTACGAGCAGTACTTC. Amino acid sequence: CASSPALGGETKPYEQYF.

In its sample, this clone was seen a few times. The rearrangement uses TRBV9 and TRBJ1-2, with TRBD1 matching 7 bases. After removal of 2 bases from V and 7 bases from J, the junction contained 5 bases not matched to a gene. The length of the CDR3 is 13 residues. Germline values: CDR1 SGDLS, CDR2 YYNGEE. The CDR3 spells CASSVDNRGGYTF. CDR3 in DNA: TGTGCCAGCAGCGTGGATAACAGGGGTGGCTACACCTTC.

The chain couples TRBV30 to TRBJ1-4; no firm D call. This CDR3 is 13 amino acids long. Looked up from germline, CDR1 is GTSNPN and CDR2 is SVGIG (reference sequence). Trimming stripped 5 bases from V and 14 bases from J, with 21 bases between. The CDR3 DNA sequence: TGTGCCTGGGGCGTCAATTCCCCGGGTAAGCTGTTTTTT. This translates into CAWGVNSPGKLFF. Based on the CDR3 plus reference TRBV30 and TRBJ1-4, the full variable domain is SQTIHQWPATLVQPVGSPLSLECTVEGTSNPNLYWYRQAAGRGLQLLFYSVGIGQISSEVPQNLSASRPQDRQFILSSKKLLLSDSGFYLCAWGVNSPGKLFFGSGTQLSVL.

CDR3 protein: CASSSQGSGNTIYF. In nucleotides, the CDR3 is TGCGCCAGCAGCTCACAGGGTTCTGGAAACACCATATATTTT. V usage is TRBV5-1 and J usage is TRBJ1-3; tentative D call: TRBD1 (6 bases). The CDR3 sequence is 14 residues long. CDR1 SGHRS and CDR2 YFSETQ come from the germline V gene. V was trimmed by 3 bases and J by 1 base, leaving 8 bases between them. The variable domain in full, with the rest retrieved from reference TRBV5-1 and TRBJ1-3, is KAGVTQTPRYLIKTRGQQVTLSCSPISGHRSVSWYQQTPGQGLQFLFEYFSETQRNKGNFPGRFSGRQFSNSRSEMNVSTLELGDSALYLCASSSQGSGNTIYFGEGSWLTVV.

The chain is built from TRBV2 and TRBJ1-5; possibly TRBD1 for D (6 bases). Trimming shortened V by 7 bases and J by 4 bases, and 17 bases separated the two germline ends. The V gene's germline CDR1 is SNHLY and CDR2 FYNNEI. The CDR3 runs 15 residues. DNA of the CDR3: TGTGCCAGCACTTGGGTGGCGGGGGCGAATCAGCCCCAGCATTTT. Protein: CASTWVAGANQPQHF.

The chain is built from TRBV28 and TRBJ1-1; 9 nucleotides line up with TRBD1. CDR3 size: 15 residues. The germline V gene encodes CDR1 MDHEN and CDR2 SYDVKM. V shed 11 bases, J shed 4 bases, and the junction held 14 bases outside the gene matches. In DNA form, the CDR3 reads TGTGCCGGTACTTACCGGGACAGGGCGAGCACTGAAGCTTTCTTT. This gives the protein CAGTYRDRASTEAFF.

The rearrangement links TRBV5-4 to TRBJ2-2; 12 bases are shared with TRBD2. From germline, CDR1 is SGHNT and CDR2 YYREEE (reference sequence). Germline trimming cut 3 bases from V and 4 bases from J; bases unmatched to any gene: 1. This CDR3 spans 15 amino acids. CDR3 amino acids: CASSSSGRATGELFF. In DNA, the CDR3 is TGTGCCAGCAGCTCTAGCGGGAGGGCCACCGGGGAGCTGTTTTTT.

The chain is built from TRBV5-8 and TRBJ1-6; tentative D call: TRBD1 (6 bases). This CDR3 spans 14 amino acids. V lost 4 bases to trimming and J lost 11 bases, with 16 bases between them. The V gene's germline CDR1 is SGHTS and CDR2 YDEGEE. The CDR3, as DNA: TGTGCCAGCAGCCTGACAGGATTCAGCGCACCCCTCCACTTT. It codes for CASSLTGFSAPLHF. Variable domain in full (rest from reference TRBV5-8 and TRBJ1-6): EAGVTQSPTHLIKTRGQQATLRCSPISGHTSVYWYQQALGLGLQFLLWYDEGEERNRGNFPPRFSGRQFPNYSSELNVNALELEDSALYLCASSLTGFSAPLHFGNGTRLTVT.

This rearrangement joins TRBV28 to TRBJ1-4, with 9 bases lining up with TRBD1. Losses at the gene ends were 7 bases for V and 10 bases for J; bases not matched to a gene: 10. The length of the CDR3 is 14 residues. The germline CDR1 and CDR2 sequences are MDHEN and SYDVKM. CDR3 sequence reads: CASNSQGQGGKLFF. In DNA, the CDR3 is TGTGCCAGCAATAGTCAGGGACAGGGCGGAAAACTGTTTTTT.

This sequence joins TRBV7-2 and TRBJ2-5, with a tentative D call TRBD1 (5 bases). Trimming took 5 bases from V and 5 from J, leaving 18 bases between them. Germline CDR1 and CDR2: SGHTA and FQGNSA. The CDR3 runs 15 residues. CDR3 in DNA: TGTGCCAGCAGCGAAGTTAAAGGGGCTCGGGAGACCCAGTACTTC. Protein sequence: CASSEVKGARETQYF.

This clone has only a few counts. The chain uses TRBV5-1 and TRBJ2-7, with D possibly TRBD2 on 5 matching bases. CDR1 and CDR2 from the germline V gene are SGHRS and YFSETQ. Trimming shortened V by 0 bases and J by 6 bases, and 13 bases separated the two germline ends. CDR3 size: 14 residues. CDR3 region: CASSLGTQNREQYF. CDR3 coding DNA: TGCGCCAGCAGCTTGGGGACTCAGAACCGCGAGCAGTACTTC.

As concerns this clone: An end of the junction does not agree with germline; a read error may underlie this. The chain combines TRBV7-7 with TRBJ1-3; D is possibly TRBD1 (5 bases). Germline lookup yields CDR1 SSHAT and CDR2 FNYEAQ (reference sequence). This CDR3 comprises 16 residues. The CDR3 DNA reads TGTGCTAGCAGCTCCGGCAGCCCAGGGTCTGGAAACACCATATATTTT. Encoded protein: CASSSGSPGSGNTIYF.

The V call is TRBV30, the J call TRBJ2-3, with D possibly TRBD2 on 5 matching bases. This CDR3 has 15 amino acids. CDR1 is GTSNPN and CDR2 is SVGIG in the germline V gene (reference sequence). V was trimmed by 2 bases and J by 1 base, leaving 13 bases between them. In DNA form, the CDR3 reads TGTGCCTGGAGTCCCGGGCTAGCTCGCACAGATACGCAGTATTTT. Protein sequence: CAWSPGLARTDTQYF.